This T cell receptor beta chain is from a study of cytomegalovirus exposure and HLA in healthy donors. Turning to the study itself: The 100 to 150 validation repertoires and the roughly 680 first-cohort repertoires shared a platform, a later analysis reported.

About this clone: Its antigen is currently unknown.

Libraries were prepared by immunoSEQ multiplex PCR; TCRdb keeps only in-frame clonotypes and omits some of them. The sample contains 130,000 to 150,000 clones, approximately 89% of which appear only once. The V gene lost 2 bases and the J gene lost 9 bases, with 19 bases spanning the gap. This CDR3 has 15 residues. The V gene's germline CDR1 is SEHNR and CDR2 FQNEAQ (reference sequence). Study findings and constraints: The study recorded about 150 TCR beta chains that were cytomegalovirus-associated. Most sequenced TCRs were rare (though some public TCRs occurred in many donors). The CMV antigen specificity of a few CMV-associated chains was confirmed through in vitro analysis.

The specimen was PBMCs. This sequence was found in a woman under 30 in good health and CMV-seropositive. The gene calls are TRBV7-9 and TRBJ1-2; maybe TRBD1 (6 bases). In nucleotides, the CDR3 is TGTGCCAGCAGCTTATGGTTGGACCAGGGGACTAGCTACACCTTC. It translates to CASSLWLDQGTSYTF.